Shown below are 25 T cell receptor beta chains from a single sample sequenced in a study of T cells after yellow fever vaccination. TCRdb fed the 5' RACE reads into MiXCR, producing one record per CDR3 protein. The sample consists of more than 15,000 distinct CDR3 sequences, 4% of them appearing once. The material sequenced was PBMCs, either bulk or a sorted T-cell subset (CD4+, CD8+, memory, or dextramer-sorted; not recorded which), taken 15 days after the yellow fever booster vaccination. The receptor set was obtained from a man younger than 40 who received the YFV17D yellow fever vaccine.

This clonotype was recorded many times. V is TRBV7-2 and J is TRBJ2-2, with 9 bases matching TRBD2. V lost 6 bases and J lost 1; bases outside the gene matches: 9. The CDR3 has 17 residues. From germline, CDR1 is SGHTA and CDR2 FQGNSA. CDR3 nucleotides: TGTGCCAGCAGGGAACTAGCGGGCCGGATGAACACCGGGGAGCTGTTTTTT. This codes for CASRELAGRMNTGELFF.

This clonotype was detected many times. The chain couples TRBV6-5 to TRBJ2-1, with a possible D match to TRBD2 (6 bases). Trimming took off 3 bases at V and 6 bases at J, with 27 bases between the two ends. The germline gives CDR1 MNHEY, CDR2 SVGAGI. This CDR3 comprises 19 residues. The DNA for the CDR3 is TGTGCCAGCAGTTATTCTCTTTCGGTCGGGAGACGCGCGGCCAATGAGCAGTTCTTC. This codes for CASSYSLSVGRRAANEQFF.

A word on this clonotype: The junction departs from germline at one end; a sequencing error may be responsible. The chain joins TRBV30 to TRBJ2-3; 10 bases agree with TRBD1. The CDR3 spans 16 residues. The germline CDR1 and CDR2 sequences are GTSNPN and SVGIG (reference sequence). The CDR3 coding sequence is TGTGCCCGGACGGGACAGGGGCTCTCTAGCACAGATACGCAGTATTTC. It is translated as CARTGQGLSSTDTQYF.

This clonotype was seen repeatedly, ten times or more. This rearrangement joins TRBV7-9 to TRBJ2-1, with a tentative D call TRBD2 (5 bases). CDR3 length: 15 amino acids. V was shortened by 6 bases and J by 8 bases, with 20 bases between the two germline ends. Germline CDR1 is SEHNR and CDR2 is FQNEAQ (reference sequence). The chain's CDR3 is CASSRGSGSNHEQFF. The CDR3, as DNA: TGTGCCAGCAGTCGTGGGAGTGGATCTAATCATGAGCAGTTCTTC.

This clonotype has ten or more counts. The V gene is TRBV29-1, the J gene TRBJ2-7; tentatively, D is TRBD1 (7 bases). Trimming pared 6 bases from V and 1 base from J, leaving 13 bases between. This CDR3 has 13 amino acids. From germline, CDR1 is SQVTM and CDR2 ANQGSEA. The chain's CDR3 is CSVGGQWSYEQYF. The CDR3 DNA reads TGCAGCGTGGGGGGACAGTGGTCCTACGAGCAGTACTTC.

This clonotype was counted many times. The gene calls are TRBV3-1 and TRBJ2-7, with 12 bases lining up with TRBD2. The CDR3 spans 15 residues. V lost 4 bases to trimming and J lost 7 bases; unmatched junction nucleotides: 8. The germline CDR1 and CDR2 sequences are LGHDT and YNNKEL (reference sequence). The CDR3 is CASSPGLAGFGEQYF. CDR3 DNA sequence: TGTGCCAGCAGCCCAGGACTAGCGGGATTCGGAGAGCAGTACTTC.

A note on this clonotype: A read error may be the cause here, since a much bigger clone is one base away. The chain is built from TRBV5-1 and TRBJ2-3; the D gene could be TRBD1 or TRBD2 (5 bases each). The CDR3 consists of 15 residues. The germline CDR1 and CDR2 sequences are SGHRS and YFSETQ. V lost 2 bases and J lost 6, with 16 bases in between. DNA of the CDR3: TGCGCCAGCAGCTTCGGGACCCGCATTTATGATACGCAGTATTTT. It encodes CASSFGTRIYDTQYF.

This clonotype appeared once. The J gene is TRBJ1-1, the V gene TRBV21-1. TRBV21-1 is given as a pseudogene. The CDR3 totals 16 residues. This chain's CDR3 is CANQVTPGPLQADAFF. CDR3 bases: TGTGCCAACCAAGTTACGCCGGGTCCTCTGCAGGCTGACGCTTTCTTT.

This clonotype has ten or more counts. This rearrangement joins TRBV28 to TRBJ2-7, with D perhaps matching TRBD2 (5 bases). Germline CDR1 MDHEN, CDR2 SYDVKM. The CDR3 contains 13 residues. Trimming took 8 bases from V and 0 from J, leaving 11 bases between them. The CDR3 DNA follows: TGTGCCAGCGTACAGCGGCACTCCTACGAGCAGTACTTC. Translation gives CASVQRHSYEQYF.

This clonotype was detected ten times or more. The chain has TRBV12-5 and TRBJ1-4; unclear D gene. Trimming stripped 3 bases from V and 6 bases from J, with 11 bases between. The CDR3 has 14 residues. Germline assignment: CDR1 LGHNT and CDR2 FRNRAP. The CDR3 is CASGLAVTDEKLFF. The CDR3 DNA is TGTGCTAGTGGTTTAGCCGTAACCGATGAAAAACTGTTTTTT.

The table lists this clonotype with many counts. V gene TRBV6-6 combines with J gene TRBJ2-1; tentatively, D is TRBD1 (7 bases). The CDR3 is made up of 13 amino acids. Germline CDR1 MNHNY, CDR2 SVGAGI (reference sequence). V dropped 8 bases and J dropped 7 bases, with 15 bases sitting between them. CDR3 DNA: TGTGCCAGCGAGGAGGGGGCTCGAAATGAGCAGTTCTTC. The encoded protein is CASEEGARNEQFF.

In this sample, this clonotype turned up many times. CDR3 nucleotide sequence: TGTGCCAGCAGTTTAAGGGCTAGCGGTTACAATGAGCAGTTCTTC. It specifies CASSLRASGYNEQFF. The rearrangement uses TRBV12-3 or TRBV12-4 and TRBJ2-1; 7 positions agree with TRBD2. The V gene end was trimmed by 2 bases and the J gene end by 4 bases; junction bases not matched to a gene: 5. The CDR3 has 15 amino acids.

This clonotype was counted ten times or more. The rearrangement joins TRBV24-1 to TRBJ2-1; 8 bases line up with TRBD2. V lost 7 bases and J lost 7; bases outside the gene matches: 14. From germline, CDR1 is KGHDR and CDR2 SFDVKD. CDR3 length: 16 residues. CDR3 sequence reads: CATSGGGLGKDNEQFF. CDR3 nucleotides: TGTGCCACCAGCGGCGGGGGACTAGGAAAGGATAATGAGCAGTTCTTC.

Many counts were recorded for this clonotype. The CDR3 DNA reads TGTGCCAGCAGCCAGGTAGCGAACCCAGGGTACGAGCAGTACTTC. Translation gives CASSQVANPGYEQYF. The genes are TRBV3-1 and TRBJ2-7; D is possibly TRBD1 or TRBD2 (5 bases each). V was cut by 3 bases and J by 4 bases, with 16 bases left in between. Germline V gene sequence: CDR1 LGHDT, CDR2 YNNKEL (reference sequence). The CDR3 totals 15 residues.

This clonotype was recorded many times. The chain joins TRBV6-2 or TRBV6-3 to TRBJ1-5; D is undetermined. Trimming stripped 8 bases from V and 7 bases from J, with 9 bases between. This CDR3 contains 11 residues. CDR1 is MNHEY, CDR2 SVGEGT, per germline. CDR3 protein: CASGSRQPQHF. In nucleotides, the CDR3 is TGTGCCAGCGGTAGTCGACAGCCCCAGCATTTT.

This clonotype is medium-sized (0.01 to 0.1%) in the sample. This rearrangement joins TRBV5-1 to TRBJ2-3; D possibly corresponds to TRBD2 (5 bases). This CDR3 comprises 16 residues. The germline CDR1 and CDR2 sequences are SGHRS and YFSETQ. V shed 0 bases and J shed 1 base, with 12 bases lying between them. The CDR3 region is CASSLVSPGGTDTQYF. As DNA, the CDR3 is TGCGCCAGCAGCTTGGTATCCCCCGGGGGCACAGATACGCAGTATTTT.

This clonotype was seen at least ten times. The rearrangement uses TRBV20-1 and TRBJ2-2; 12 bases match TRBD2. Trimming removed 6 bases from V and 0 bases from J; junction bases left unmatched: 5. The CDR3 length is 16 residues. Germline V gives CDR1 DFQATT, CDR2 SNEGSKA (reference sequence). DNA for the CDR3: TGCAGTGCCACCGGACTAGCGGGGACGAACACCGGGGAGCTGTTTTTT. As protein: CSATGLAGTNTGELFF.

This clonotype was detected many times. The chain has TRBV6-5 and TRBJ2-6; 7 positions match TRBD2. The V segment lost 6 bases and the J segment 0 bases; nucleotides outside the gene matches: 5. The CDR3 spans 16 residues. Germline CDR1 and CDR2: MNHEY and SVGAGI. Here the CDR3 reads CASRAGALSGANVLTF. The CDR3, as DNA: TGTGCCAGCAGGGCGGGAGCCCTCTCTGGGGCCAACGTCCTGACTTTC.

This clonotype showed up many times. The V gene is TRBV10-3, the J gene TRBJ2-5; D may be TRBD1 (6 bases). The CDR3 loop spans 13 amino acids. Germline V lookup: CDR1 ENHRY, CDR2 SYGVKD. V was pared by 5 bases and J by 3 bases, with 10 bases between. The CDR3 region has the DNA TGTGCCATCAGTAGTGGGACAAAAGAGACCCAGTACTTC. This translates into CAISSGTKETQYF.

The rearrangement joins TRBV3-1 to TRBJ2-6; no clear D. This CDR3 region has 16 residues. V lost 4 bases to trimming and J lost 0 bases, with 10 bases between them. Germline assignment: CDR1 LGHDT and CDR2 YNNKEL (reference sequence). CDR3 protein: CASSPPYVSGANVLTF. The CDR3 DNA is TGTGCCAGCAGCCCCCCATACGTCTCTGGGGCCAACGTCCTGACTTTC.

This clonotype came up a few times. One base away lies a much larger clone, so this may be a sequencing read error. V gene TRBV7-9 combines with J gene TRBJ1-1, with TRBD1 matching over 11 bases. V shed 5 bases and J 2 bases; nucleotides not matched to a gene: 4. The CDR3 has 15 residues. CDR1 is SEHNR, CDR2 FQNEAQ, per germline (reference sequence). CDR3 sequence: CASSKWTGGNTEAFF. The DNA for the CDR3 is TGTGCCAGCAGCAAATGGACAGGGGGCAACACTGAAGCTTTCTTT.

This clonotype has a count of ten or more. The genes are TRBV5-1 and TRBJ2-5; no definite D call. Trimming cost V 9 bases and J 5 bases, with 17 bases left between them. The CDR3 sequence is 13 residues long. The germline CDR1 and CDR2 sequences are SGHRS and YFSETQ. As DNA, the CDR3 is TGCGCCACCGCTAAGAGACCGCGGGAGACCCAGTACTTC. Its protein product is CATAKRPRETQYF. Filled out from reference TRBV5-1 and TRBJ2-5, the complete variable domain reads KAGVTQTPRYLIKTRGQQVTLSCSPISGHRSVSWYQQTPGQGLQFLFEYFSETQRNKGNFPGRFSGRQFSNSRSEMNVSTLELGDSALYLCATAKRPRETQYFGPGTRLLVL.

This clonotype occurred many times. The J gene is TRBJ2-1, the V gene TRBV30; unclear D gene. The germline V and J ends were trimmed by 0 bases and 6 bases, with 9 bases remaining between them. Germline values: CDR1 GTSNPN, CDR2 SVGIG (reference sequence). The CDR3 consists of 13 residues. CDR3 DNA sequence: TGTGCCTGGAGTGTAATGGCCCTCAATGAGCAGTTCTTC. It codes for CAWSVMALNEQFF.

This clonotype was detected many times. The CDR3 region has the DNA TGTGCCAGCAGTTTATCCCGCGGGAGTGGGGGCGGGGAGCTGTTTTTT. Its translation is CASSLSRGSGGGELFF. The V and J genes are TRBV27 and TRBJ2-2; 7 bases agree with TRBD2. Germline CDR1 and CDR2: MNHEY and SMNVEV (reference sequence). This CDR3 is 16 amino acids long. With V trimmed by 0 bases and J by 7 bases, 8 bases remained unmatched.

This clonotype was observed at least ten times. The rearrangement joins TRBV4-2 to TRBJ1-3; no definite D call. Trimming cost V 1 base and J 7 bases, with 14 bases left between them. The CDR3 loop spans 15 amino acids. Germline CDR1 and CDR2: LGHNA and YNFKEQ. In DNA form, the CDR3 reads TGTGCCAGCAGCCAAGCGGACGAAGGTTATAACACCATATATTTT. This gives the protein CASSQADEGYNTIYF.